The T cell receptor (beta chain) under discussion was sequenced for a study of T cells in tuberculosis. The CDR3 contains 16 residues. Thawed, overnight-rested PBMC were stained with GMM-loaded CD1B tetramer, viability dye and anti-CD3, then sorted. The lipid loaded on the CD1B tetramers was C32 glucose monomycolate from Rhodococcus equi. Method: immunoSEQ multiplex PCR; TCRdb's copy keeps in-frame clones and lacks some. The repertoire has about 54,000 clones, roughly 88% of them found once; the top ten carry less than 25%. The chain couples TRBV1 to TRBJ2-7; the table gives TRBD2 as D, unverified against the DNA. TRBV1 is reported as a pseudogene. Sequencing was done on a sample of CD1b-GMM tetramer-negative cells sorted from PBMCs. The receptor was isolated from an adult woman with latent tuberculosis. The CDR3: CTSNPTPSGHSYEQYF. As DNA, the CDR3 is TGCACCAGCAACCCGACTCCTAGCGGCCACTCCTACGAGCAGTACTTC.